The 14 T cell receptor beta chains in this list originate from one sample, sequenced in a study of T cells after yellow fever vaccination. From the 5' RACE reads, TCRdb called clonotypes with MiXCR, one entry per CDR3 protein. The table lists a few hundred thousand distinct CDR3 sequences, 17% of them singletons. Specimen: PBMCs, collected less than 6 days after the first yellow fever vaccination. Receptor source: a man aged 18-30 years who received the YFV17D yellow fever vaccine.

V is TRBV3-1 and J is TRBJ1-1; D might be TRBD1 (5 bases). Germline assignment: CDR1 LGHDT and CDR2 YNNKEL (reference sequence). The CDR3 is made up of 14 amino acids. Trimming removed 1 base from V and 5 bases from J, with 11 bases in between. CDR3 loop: CASSQGSGWTEAFF. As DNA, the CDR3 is TGTGCCAGCAGCCAAGGATCAGGGTGGACTGAAGCTTTCTTT.

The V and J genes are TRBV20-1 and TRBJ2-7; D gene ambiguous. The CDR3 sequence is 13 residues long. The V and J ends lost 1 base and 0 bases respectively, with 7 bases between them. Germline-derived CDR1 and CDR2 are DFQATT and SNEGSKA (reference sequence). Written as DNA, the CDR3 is TGCAGTGCTAGAGTGGCTCTCTCCTACGAGCAGTACGTC. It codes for CSARVALSYEQYV.

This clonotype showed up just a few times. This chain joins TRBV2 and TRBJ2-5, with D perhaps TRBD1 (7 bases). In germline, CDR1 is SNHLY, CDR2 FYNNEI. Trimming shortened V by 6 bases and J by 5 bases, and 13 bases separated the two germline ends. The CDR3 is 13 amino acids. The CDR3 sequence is CASSKGAGETQYF. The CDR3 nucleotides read TGTGCCAGCAGCAAGGGGGCGGGGGAGACCCAGTACTTC.

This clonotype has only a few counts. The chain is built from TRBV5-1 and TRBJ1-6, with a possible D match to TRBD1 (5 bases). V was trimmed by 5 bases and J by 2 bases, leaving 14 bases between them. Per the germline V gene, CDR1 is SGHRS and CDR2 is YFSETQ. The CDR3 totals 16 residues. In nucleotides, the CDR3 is TGCGCCAGCAGATGGGACCTCCAGGCCTATAATTCACCCCTCCACTTT. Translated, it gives CASRWDLQAYNSPLHF.

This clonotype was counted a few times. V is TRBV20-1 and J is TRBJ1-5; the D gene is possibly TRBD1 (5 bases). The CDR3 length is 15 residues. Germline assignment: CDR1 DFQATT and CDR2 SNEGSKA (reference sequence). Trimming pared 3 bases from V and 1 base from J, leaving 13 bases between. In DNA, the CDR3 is TGCAGTGCTAGGTGGGGGAGCGTAAGCAATCAGCCCCAGCATTTT. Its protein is CSARWGSVSNQPQHF.

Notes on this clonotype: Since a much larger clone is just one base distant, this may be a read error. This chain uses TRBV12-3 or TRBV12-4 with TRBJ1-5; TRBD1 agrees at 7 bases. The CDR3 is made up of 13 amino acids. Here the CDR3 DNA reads TGTCCCAGCACTCAGGGGGTGGGTCAGCCCCAGCATTTT. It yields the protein CPSTQGVGQPQHF.

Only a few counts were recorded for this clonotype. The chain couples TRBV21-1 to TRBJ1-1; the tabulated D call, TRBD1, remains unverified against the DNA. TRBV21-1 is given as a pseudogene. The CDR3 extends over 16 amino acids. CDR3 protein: CASSLIAAGEDTEAFF. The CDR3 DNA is TGTGCCAGCAGCCTCATCGCCGCGGGGGAAGACACTGAAGCTTTCTTT.

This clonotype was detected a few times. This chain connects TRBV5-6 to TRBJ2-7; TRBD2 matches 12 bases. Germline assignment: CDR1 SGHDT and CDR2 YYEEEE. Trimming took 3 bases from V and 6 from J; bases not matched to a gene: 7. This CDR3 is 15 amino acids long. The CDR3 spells CASSSLTSGGIEQYF. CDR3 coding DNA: TGTGCCAGCAGCTCGTTGACTAGCGGGGGTATCGAGCAGTACTTC.

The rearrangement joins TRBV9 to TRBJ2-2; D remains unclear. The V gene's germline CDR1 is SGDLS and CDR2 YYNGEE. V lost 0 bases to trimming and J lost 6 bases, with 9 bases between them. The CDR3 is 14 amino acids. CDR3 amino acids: CASSVVGQPGELFF. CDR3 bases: TGTGCCAGCAGCGTAGTTGGGCAACCCGGGGAGCTGTTTTTT. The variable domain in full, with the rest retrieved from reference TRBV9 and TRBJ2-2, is DSGVTQTPKHLITATGQRVTLRCSPRSGDLSVYWYQQSLDQGLQFLIQYYNGEERAKGNILERFSAQQFPDLHSELNLSSLELGDSALYFCASSVVGQPGELFFGEGSRLTVL.

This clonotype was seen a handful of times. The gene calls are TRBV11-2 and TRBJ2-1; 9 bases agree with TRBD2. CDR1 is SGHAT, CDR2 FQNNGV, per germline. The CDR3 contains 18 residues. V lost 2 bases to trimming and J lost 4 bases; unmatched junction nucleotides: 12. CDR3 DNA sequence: TGTGCCAGCAGCTTAAAAGCGGGGGGAGTCACCTCATACAATGAGCAGTTCTTC. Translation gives CASSLKAGGVTSYNEQFF.

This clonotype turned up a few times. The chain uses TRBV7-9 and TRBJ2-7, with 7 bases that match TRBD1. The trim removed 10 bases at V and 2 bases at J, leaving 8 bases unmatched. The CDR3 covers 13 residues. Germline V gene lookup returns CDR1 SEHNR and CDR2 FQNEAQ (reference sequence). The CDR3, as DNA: TGTGCCACCGAGCCCGGGACAGCCTACGAGCAGTACGTC. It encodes CATEPGTAYEQYV.

The CDR3 protein is CATKGYGELFF. DNA for the CDR3: TGTGCCACCAAGGGTTACGGGGAGCTGTTTTTT. The J gene is TRBJ2-2, the V gene TRBV19, with no clear D. V was shortened by 10 bases and J by 7 bases, with 10 bases between the two germline ends. The germline CDR1 and CDR2 sequences are LNHDA and SQIVND (reference sequence). There are 11 residues in the CDR3.

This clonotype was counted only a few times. CDR3 sequence: CAWSSNYGYTF. CDR3 in DNA: TGTGCCTGGAGTTCAAACTATGGCTACACCTTC. The chain employs TRBV30 and TRBJ1-2; D is uncertain. Trimming removed 2 bases at V and 2 bases at J, with 3 bases between. CDR1 is GTSNPN and CDR2 is SVGIG in the germline V gene (reference sequence). The CDR3 runs to 11 residues.

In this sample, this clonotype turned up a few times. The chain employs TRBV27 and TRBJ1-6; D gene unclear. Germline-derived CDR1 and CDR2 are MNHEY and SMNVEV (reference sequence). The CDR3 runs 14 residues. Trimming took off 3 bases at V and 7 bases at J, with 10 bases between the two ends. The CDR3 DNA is TGTGCCAGCAGTTTTCGCCAGGCCAATTCACCCCTCCACTTT. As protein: CASSFRQANSPLHF.